Listed below are T cell receptor beta chains from one sample, sequenced in a study of cytomegalovirus exposure and HLA in healthy donors. Some clones are missing from TCRdb's copy, which holds only in-frame ones; the method was immunoSEQ multiplex PCR. In the table there are roughly 130,000 clones, roughly 74% of which are singletons. Sequencing used PBMCs. These receptors were collected from a woman between 50 and 59 years old in good health and CMV-seropositive. The CDR3 runs from the conserved cysteine through the conserved F or W. A D gene is named only where the DNA matches it firmly. Part of the rows lack a size; the others show once, few, many or a class for expanded clones.

-	-	TRBV23-1	TRBJ1-5	TGCGCCAGCAGTCAATGGGAGGCGGGTGTCAATCAGCCCCAGCATTTT	CASSQWEAGVNQPQHF
TRBD1	-	TRBV6-6	TRBJ1-2	TGTGCCAGCAGAGACGGGGGACAGGGCGCCTATGGCTACCCCTTC	CASRDGGQGAYGYPF
TRBD2	-	TRBV2	TRBJ2-2	TGTGCCAGCACGGGACTAGCGACCGGGGAGCTGTTTTTT	CASTGLATGELFF
TRBD1	-	TRBV27	TRBJ2-4	TGTGCCAGCAGGAGCCCCCCGACAGGGGAAAACATTCAGTACTTC	CASRSPPTGENIQYF
-	few	TRBV6-1	TRBJ1-1	TGTGCCAGCAGTGAACGTTTTGGGGGCTCCCCGCGGAACACTGAAGCTTTCTTT	CASSERFGGSPRNTEAFF
-	-	TRBV5-1	TRBJ2-5	TGCGCCAGCAGCTTGGCCGAGGAAGAGACCCAGTACTTC	CASSLAEEETQYF
TRBD1	-	TRBV5-4	TRBJ1-2	TGTGCCAGCAGCCCGACAGGGGGCGCCGGGTATGGCTACACCTTC	CASSPTGGAGYGYTF
-	-	TRBV7-2	TRBJ2-2	TGTGCCAGCAGCCGCGTAAACACCGGGGAGCTGTTTTTT	CASSRVNTGELFF
-	-	TRBV30	TRBJ1-1	TGTGCCTGGAGCCGGGGGGCCACCGCTGAAGCTTTCTTT	CAWSRGATAEAFF
TRBD2	-	TRBV6-5	TRBJ2-1	TGTGCCAGCGGGCTAGCGGGGGGGCTGAATGAGCAGTTCTTC	CASGLAGGLNEQFF
-	-	TRBV5-6	TRBJ2-7	TGTGCCAGCACCTCCTCTCCTGTCCGCGCAGGGTTGTACGAGCAGTACTTC	CASTSSPVRAGLYEQYF
-	once	TRBV15	TRBJ1-4	TGTGCCACACGGCGGCACCCTAATGAAAAACTGTTTTTT	CATRRHPNEKLFF
TRBD2	-	TRBV5-1	TRBJ2-2	TGCGCCAGCAGCTCTACTAGCGGGGCTAACACCGGGGAGCTGTTTTTT	CASSSTSGANTGELFF
-	once	TRBV4-1	TRBJ2-1	TGCGCCAGCAGCCAAGAAGCAGGGGCTCCTGGTGAGCAGTTCTTC	CASSQEAGAPGEQFF
TRBD1	-	TRBV7-9	TRBJ1-1	TGTGCCAGCAGCGAGGACAGGGAATGGTCTTACACTGAAGCTTTCTTT	CASSEDREWSYTEAFF
TRBD2	-	TRBV9	TRBJ2-3	TGTGCCAGCAGCGCCCCCCCGACTAGCGGGAAAACAGATACGCAGTATTTT	CASSAPPTSGKTDTQYF
-	-	TRBV7-8	TRBJ2-1	TGTGCCAGCAGCTCAGGAGGGTCTCGGACCAATGAGCAGTTCTTC	CASSSGGSRTNEQFF
-	-	TRBV7-2	TRBJ2-7	TGTGCCAGCAGCTTAGAGGTGGCAGACAGCCACGAGCAGTACTTC	CASSLEVADSHEQYF
-	-	TRBV4-1	TRBJ1-1	TGCGCCAGCAGCCCGATAGGTGAGCAGGCGAACACTGAAGCTTTCTTT	CASSPIGEQANTEAFF
-	-	TRBV12-5	TRBJ1-6	TGTGCTAGTGGTCTCTTGCGCTCCTATAATTCACCCCTCCACTTT	CASGLLRSYNSPLHF
TRBD2	once	TRBV6-5	TRBJ2-6	TGTGCCAGCCGTTTCGGGACGGGGGGGACGGCCAACGTCCTGACTTTC	CASRFGTGGTANVLTF
-	-	TRBV5-1	TRBJ2-1	TGCGCCAGCAGCTTGGCCGACAATGAGCAGTTCTTC	CASSLADNEQFF
TRBD1	-	TRBV10-2	TRBJ2-7	TGCGCCAGCGAGACCGGGACAGGGACCTACGAGCAGTACTTC	CASETGTGTYEQYF
-	once	TRBV7-9	TRBJ1-6	TGTGCCAGCAGCGAGGCGGGGGAGAGATCACCCCTCCACTTT	CASSEAGERSPLHF
-	-	TRBV25-1	TRBJ1-2	TGTGCCAGCAGTGAAAGTGGGCTTGGCTACACCTTC	CASSESGLGYTF
TRBD2	-	TRBV30	TRBJ2-7	TGTGCCTGGACTCAAGACCAGGGAGGGTGCGAGCAGTACTTC	CAWTQDQGGCEQYF
-	-	TRBV7-2	TRBJ2-1	TGTGCCAGCAGCTGGCGGGGTCCGACCTACAATGAGCAGTTCTTC	CASSWRGPTYNEQFF
-	-	TRBV5-1	TRBJ2-7	TGCGCCAGCAGTGGTTGGAGCTCCTCCTACGAGCAGTACTTC	CASSGWSSSYEQYF
TRBD2	-	TRBV18	TRBJ2-3	TGTGCCAGCTCACCCGCGGGGGGGCCTAGAGATACGCAGTATTTT	CASSPAGGPRDTQYF
-	-	TRBV19	TRBJ1-5	TGTGCCAGTAGTATAGGTCCTGGGAGCCATCAGCCCCAGCATTTT	CASSIGPGSHQPQHF
-	-	TRBV29-1	TRBJ2-1	TGCAGCGGAAAATTACTAGCAAATGAGCAGTTCTTC	CSGKLLANEQFF
-	once	TRBV30	TRBJ1-2	TGTGCCTGGACACAGGGAGTAATCAATGGCTACACCTTC	CAWTQGVINGYTF
TRBD2	-	TRBV6-5	TRBJ2-5	TGTGCCAGCAGTTGGGAGGGCCAACTCGCCGAGACCCAGTACTTC	CASSWEGQLAETQYF
-	-	TRBV18	TRBJ2-5	TGTGCCAGCTCACCAGGGGGCAGCCAAGAGACCCAGTACTTC	CASSPGGSQETQYF